This TCR beta chain is from a study of blood T cell repertoires in COVID-19 (dated by TCRdb to 2018 to 2020). At the level of the whole study: Samples covering the acute and convalescent phases of COVID-19 were provided by collaborators in the United States, Italy and Spain. The material from the prospective study consisted of cDNA or gDNA derived from T cells, B-cell-depleted T cells, or PBMCs. The dataset comprised deeply sampled blood TCRbeta repertoires from subjects exposed to, actively infected with, or recovered from COVID-19. The repertoires were released in a freely available public database intended as a resource for research on the immune response to SARS-CoV-2. Samples came from the ongoing ImmuneRACE study (first 160 participants) plus 1,254 subjects from 6 global collaborators. A de-identified subject ID, COVID-19 status, age in years and sex were almost always included in the sample metadata. Where available, HLA class I and class II types were taken from metadata supplied by the sample provider and were not determined by assay-based typing. Here is what the overall study found, with its caveats: Clinical and demographic metadata were provided uncurated, with the amount varying by source and participant.

Concerning this clone: Its antigen remains undetermined. Base quality data are lacking; no much larger clone is found one base away.

Counted from cysteine to phenylalanine, this CDR3 has 15 amino acids. Only CDR3 DNA remains: 45 bases, in frame from the first base. CDR1 SGHVS and CDR2 FNYEAQ were looked up in the germline V gene. The junction shows trimming of 8 bases on V and 3 bases on J, and the gene matches do not reach 11 bases of it. Collaborating institutions collected whole blood in K2EDTA tubes following their own protocols. For TCRbeta analysis, collaborator samples were shipped as frozen whole blood, as isolated PBMCs, or as DNA extracted from either sample type. The immunoSEQ Assay, a bias-controlled multiplex PCR, was used to amplify TCRbeta CDR3 regions from genomic DNA. The authors' analysis ran thus. Nucleated cell counts per sample were estimated from amplification of reference gene primers within the assay. To quantify the absolute abundance of each unique TCRbeta CDR3 rearrangement, sequence reads were collapsed and filtered. For each sample, productive Simpson clonality was calculated as the square root of Simpson's diversity index over productive rearrangements. TCRdb mirrors the immuneACCESS table, restricted to in-frame sequences. Some clones are absent from its copies; in checked studies, under half trace to an unresolved V gene, and the reason for the others is unknown. V and J calls plus clone size are reproduced from that table; the DNA served to infer D and trimming. The sample table shows 150,000 or so clones, and almost 85% are seen once. Clones ranked in the top ten supply 13% to 15% of the sample.

Recombination linked TRBV7-6 to TRBJ2-3, with 7 bases aligning to TRBD1. The sequencing input was peripheral blood. The sequence was obtained from a human donor with acute or convalescent COVID-19. The donor label of this sample is uncertain. The CDR3 has the sequence CASGGTGARTDTQYF. The bases read TGTGCCAGCGGGGGAACAGGGGCGAGGACAGATACGCAGTATTTT.